Below, 8 T cell receptor beta chains from the same sample are listed, as sequenced in a study of read filtering for tumor transcriptome and immune sequencing. This library used roughly 430 ng RNA and molecular barcoded adaptors spanning alpha/delta and beta/gamma chains. MiXCR was run by TCRdb on the reads, yielding one entry per CDR3 protein. The data show 62,000 or so distinct CDR3 sequences, with less than 25% seen just once and about a sixth held by the top ten. Sequenced material: a population of CD138-negative cells sorted from bone marrow. The receptors were sampled from a donor over 35 with multiple myeloma.

In regard to this clonotype: A much larger clone lies one base from this, so it may be a read error. V and J are TRBV29-1 and TRBJ2-2; TRBD1 aligns across 7 bases. CDR3 length: 14 residues. Per germline, CDR1 SQVTM and CDR2 ANQGSEA. For the CDR3, the DNA is TGCAGCGTTAAACAGGGGCTCTTCACCGGGGAGCTGCTTTTT. Translated, it gives CSVKQGLFTGELLF.

The chain uses TRBV20-1 and TRBJ1-5; D remains unclear. The V end was cut by 6 bases, the J end by 0 bases, with 12 bases between. The germline V gene encodes CDR1 DFQATT and CDR2 SNEGSKA (reference sequence). This CDR3 comprises 14 residues. CDR3 sequence (DNA): TGCAGTGCCAAGCCAGGAGTTAGCAATCAGCCCCAGCATTTT. It yields the protein CSAKPGVSNQPQHF.

A remark on this clonotype: This may be a read error: a much more frequent sequence differs by one nucleotide. The gene calls are TRBV18 and TRBJ1-1, with unresolved D. The CDR3 loop spans 13 amino acids. From germline, CDR1 is KGHSH and CDR2 LQKENI. CDR3 coding DNA: TGTGCCATCTCACCAGACCAGAACACTGAAGCTTTCTTT. Its protein product is CAISPDQNTEAFF.

The chain uses TRBV6-1 and TRBJ1-2, with a tentative D call TRBD1 (5 bases). CDR3 length equals 17 residues. Germline V gives CDR1 MNHNS, CDR2 SASEGT. Trimming took 4 bases from V and 4 from J, leaving 22 bases between them. The CDR3 nucleotides are TGTGCCAGCAGTGCCCTGAACGCAGGGCGAGGGTTCTATGGCTACACCTTC. Amino acids: CASSALNAGRGFYGYTF.

This clonotype turned up a few times. The chain uses TRBV12-3 or TRBV12-4 and TRBJ2-5; D perhaps matches TRBD2 (6 bases). V lost 5 bases and J lost 5, with 18 bases in between. CDR3 length equals 15 residues. The CDR3 DNA follows: TGTGCCAGCAGTCGAAATAGCGGAGGGCGGGAGACCCAGTACTTC. It translates to CASSRNSGGRETQYF.

This clonotype was detected many times. This chain joins TRBV2 and TRBJ1-6; 7 nucleotides agree with TRBD1. V trimming: 6 bases; J trimming: 3 bases; junction bases outside the gene matches: 2. Looked up from germline, CDR1 is SNHLY and CDR2 is FYNNEI. The CDR3 length is 14 residues. The CDR3 loop is CASRRDSYNSPLHF. CDR3 in DNA: TGTGCCAGCAGGCGGGACAGCTATAATTCACCCCTCCACTTT.

This clonotype appeared many times. The V call is TRBV5-1, the J call TRBJ2-7; 7 bases are shared with TRBD2. Germline loops: CDR1 SGHRS, CDR2 YFSETQ. Losses at the gene ends were 3 bases for V and 2 bases for J; bases not matched to a gene: 8. CDR3 size: 15 residues. CDR3 residues: CASSSKAGKPYEQYF. CDR3 bases: TGCGCCAGCAGCTCAAAAGCGGGGAAACCCTACGAGCAGTACTTC.

At least ten counts were recorded for this clonotype. In DNA, the CDR3 is TGTGCCAGCAGCCCGCGAGGGGTCTATGGCTACACCTTC. This sequence encodes CASSPRGVYGYTF. The chain links TRBV28 to TRBJ1-2; TRBD1 might be the D (5 bases). Germline V gives CDR1 MDHEN, CDR2 SYDVKM. The length of the CDR3 is 13 residues. With 6 bases removed from V and 4 bases from J, the gap between germline ends came to 12 bases.